This T cell receptor beta chain was documented in a study of shared clonotypes between healthy human individuals. Study summary: Researchers assigned three CD4 naive, three CD4 memory, two CD8 naive and one CD8 memory plate to each donor.

As regards this clone: Its antigen is still unknown.

The assay used deep level. Sequencing used immunoSEQ multiplex PCR; TCRdb keeps in-frame clones, though not all of them. The repertoire consists of over 2 million clones, with less than 95% occurring once and the leading ten covering more than 0.35%. General observations from the study: The study's rarefaction showed incomplete sorted-subset sequencing despite large depth. It was observed that 4% to 6% of naive CD4 clonotypes were shared across four donors.

V dropped 5 bases and J dropped 4 bases, with 11 bases sitting between them. This CDR3 comprises 13 residues. The germline CDR1 and CDR2 sequences are MGHDK and SYGVNS. The chain is built from TRBV25-1 and TRBJ1-2, with D uncertain. The clonotype comes from a man aged 18 to 30 in good health. Some clones in this sample may be carry-over from other donors' samples. The material sequenced was naive CD4+ T cells from PBMCs. Subset given: CD45RA+ positively selected. CDR3 DNA sequence: TGTGCCAGCAGTACAACACCGACCTATGGCTACACCTTC. Translation gives CASSTTPTYGYTF.